This passage covers 23 T cell receptor beta chains from one sample sequenced in a study of blood T cell repertoires in COVID-19. The data were produced by immunoSEQ multiplex PCR, yet TCRdb's version contains in-frame clones alone and is incomplete. The sample includes 150,000 to 200,000 clones, around two thirds of them seen just once. Sequencing was done on a sample of peripheral blood. The receptors stem from a woman older than 75 with acute or convalescent COVID-19.

The CDR3 here is CASSGLAGEADTQYF. The CDR3 nucleotides are TGTGCCAGCTCAGGCCTAGCGGGAGAGGCAGATACGCAGTATTTT. The rearrangement links TRBV18 to TRBJ2-3; TRBD2 matches 10 bases. J lost 4 bases, V lost 5 bases, and 6 bases had no gene match. The CDR3 spans 15 residues. Germline values: CDR1 KGHSH, CDR2 LQKENI.

The chain links TRBV12-3 or TRBV12-4 to TRBJ1-3, with a possible D match to TRBD1 (6 bases). This CDR3 has 12 residues. The V gene lost 11 bases and the J gene lost 4 bases, with 12 bases spanning the gap. CDR3 loop: CAGQGSGNTIYF. CDR3 sequence (DNA): TGTGCCGGGCAGGGGTCCGGAAACACCATATATTTT.

V is TRBV13 and J is TRBJ2-1, with 13 positions matching TRBD2. The CDR3 covers 17 residues. Germline V gives CDR1 PRHDT, CDR2 FYEKMQ (reference sequence). V was clipped by 5 bases and J by 5 bases; unmatched bases: 9. This chain's CDR3 is CASSRGLAGVFHNEQFF. The DNA for the CDR3 is TGTGCCAGCAGCCGCGGACTAGCGGGAGTTTTCCACAATGAGCAGTTCTTC.

This clone was recorded once. The chain joins TRBV30 to TRBJ1-2; possibly TRBD1 for D (5 bases). The CDR3 runs to 12 residues. CDR1 GTSNPN and CDR2 SVGIG come from the germline V gene (reference sequence). V gave up 0 bases and J gave up 7 bases, with 9 bases separating them. Written as DNA, the CDR3 is TGTGCCTGGAGTGTAGCGGGGGGTGGCTACACCTTC. This codes for CAWSVAGGGYTF.

Of note for this clone: This sample includes further DNA sequences coding for the same CDR3. The DNA for the CDR3 is TGTGCCAGCTCACCCTCGGGGGATCAGCCCCAGCATTTT. It is translated as CASSPSGDQPQHF. The genes are TRBV18 and TRBJ1-5, with a possible D match to TRBD1 (5 bases). The ends were cut back, 3 bases at V and 5 bases at J, with 8 bases in the middle. The CDR3 runs to 13 residues. The V gene's germline CDR1 is KGHSH and CDR2 LQKENI. The entire variable domain, with the rest obtained from reference TRBV18 and TRBJ1-5, is as follows: NAGVMQNPRHLVRRRGQEARLRCSPMKGHSHVYWYRQLPEEGLKFMVYLQKENIIDESGMPKERFSAEFPKEGPSILRIQQVVRGDSAAYFCASSPSGDQPQHFGDGTRLSIL.

V gene TRBV28 combines with J gene TRBJ2-3, with a tentative D call TRBD1 (5 bases). The germline V gene encodes CDR1 MDHEN and CDR2 SYDVKM. V gave up 6 bases and J gave up 2 bases, with 15 bases separating them. There are 15 residues in the CDR3. The CDR3 reads CASSPRVPATDTQYF. In nucleotides, the CDR3 is TGTGCCAGCAGCCCCAGGGTTCCGGCCACAGATACGCAGTATTTT.

J is TRBJ2-3 and V is TRBV28; 15 bases align to TRBD2. Germline CDR1 MDHEN, CDR2 SYDVKM. Trimming at V came to 5 bases and at J to 0 bases, leaving 12 bases not matched to a gene. The CDR3 extends over 20 amino acids. The CDR3 spells CASSRPGLAGGFFSTDTQYF. CDR3 coding DNA: TGTGCCAGCAGTAGACCGGGACTAGCGGGAGGCTTCTTTAGCACAGATACGCAGTATTTT.

Only one count was recorded for this clone. This sequence joins TRBV6-5 and TRBJ1-5; TRBD1 matches at 8 bases. This CDR3 has 14 amino acids. V gave up 1 base and J gave up 6 bases; unmatched junction bases: 2. Germline CDR1 MNHEY, CDR2 SVGAGI. CDR3 in DNA: TGTGCCAGCAGTTACTTGACAGGGGTTCAGCCCCAGCATTTT. It yields the protein CASSYLTGVQPQHF.

The genes are TRBV2 and TRBJ1-1; tentatively, D is TRBD1 (6 bases). The CDR3 consists of 15 residues. In germline, CDR1 is SNHLY, CDR2 FYNNEI. Trimming took 6 bases from V and 0 from J, leaving 14 bases between them. Written as DNA, the CDR3 is TGTGCCAGCAGCGAACTCGGACAGTTGAACACTGAAGCTTTCTTT. It yields the protein CASSELGQLNTEAFF. Full variable domain (outside the CDR3, taken from reference TRBV2 and TRBJ1-1): EPEVTQTPSHQVTQMGQEVILRCVPISNHLYFYWYRQILGQKVEFLVSFYNNEISEKSEIFDDQFSVERPDGSNFTLKIRSTKLEDSAMYFCASSELGQLNTEAFFGQGTRLTVV.

The chain has TRBV29-1 and TRBJ2-1; 8 bases fit TRBD2. Germline lookup yields CDR1 SQVTM and CDR2 ANQGSEA. The CDR3 is 14 amino acids. Trimming removed 7 bases from V and 0 bases from J; junction bases left unmatched: 5. The CDR3 loop reads CSASSGSSYNEQFF. DNA for the CDR3: TGCAGCGCCTCAAGCGGGAGCTCCTACAATGAGCAGTTCTTC.

The V gene is TRBV15, the J gene TRBJ2-2; 10 bases map to TRBD1. Germline V gene data show CDR1 as LNHNV and CDR2 as YYDKDF (reference sequence). CDR3 length: 14 amino acids. The V gene end was trimmed by 5 bases and the J gene end by 6 bases; junction bases not matched to a gene: 3. DNA of the CDR3: TGTGCCACCAGCGGCGGACAGGGGGCCGGGGAGCTGTTTTTT. This gives the protein CATSGGQGAGELFF. The entire variable domain, with the rest obtained from reference TRBV15 and TRBJ2-2, is as follows: DAMVIQNPRYQVTQFGKPVTLSCSQTLNHNVMYWYQQKSSQAPKLLFHYYDKDFNNEADTPDNFQSRRPNTSFCFLDIRSPGLGDTAMYLCATSGGQGAGELFFGEGSRLTVL.

The V gene is TRBV7-3, the J gene TRBJ2-2; TRBD2 might be the D (6 bases). From germline, CDR1 is SGHTA and CDR2 FQGTGA. The CDR3 is 17 amino acids. V was pared by 5 bases and J by 2 bases, with 18 bases between. The DNA for the CDR3 is TGTGCCAGCAGCCCCCTCCTTGGGACTTCTAACACCGGGGAGCTGTTTTTT. Protein sequence: CASSPLLGTSNTGELFF.

The chain uses TRBV6-1 and TRBJ1-2; TRBD1 might be the D (5 bases). V was clipped by 0 bases and J by 5 bases, with 13 bases between them. The CDR3 consists of 15 residues. Germline assignment: CDR1 MNHNS and CDR2 SASEGT. The DNA of the CDR3 is TGTGCCAGCAGTGAAGCTTCCCAGGGATGGTATGGCTACACCTTC. Its protein is CASSEASQGWYGYTF.

The chain is built from TRBV28 and TRBJ2-7; D gene unclear. The CDR3 runs to 12 residues. The ends were cut back, 5 bases at V and 3 bases at J, with 8 bases in the middle. CDR1 is MDHEN and CDR2 is SYDVKM in the germline V gene. In nucleotides, the CDR3 is TGTGCCAGCAGTAGTTACGGCTACGAGCAGTACTTC. It translates to CASSSYGYEQYF.

The chain employs TRBV6-4 and TRBJ1-1; D may be TRBD1 (5 bases). Trimming took 4 bases from V and 1 from J, leaving 13 bases between them. Per the germline V gene, CDR1 is MRHNA and CDR2 is SNTAGT. The CDR3 length is 15 residues. In DNA, the CDR3 is TGTGCCAGCAGTGCCACGGGGGGATCGAACACTGAAGCTTTCTTT. Its translation is CASSATGGSNTEAFF.

This sequence joins TRBV28 and TRBJ1-1; 10 nucleotides agree with TRBD1. Per germline, CDR1 MDHEN and CDR2 SYDVKM. Trimming took 6 bases from V and 5 from J; bases not matched to a gene: 9. This CDR3 is 15 amino acids long. The CDR3 loop reads CASRGAGQGVTEAFF. The CDR3 DNA reads TGTGCCAGCAGGGGGGCCGGACAGGGGGTTACTGAAGCTTTCTTT.

The CDR3 region is CATSENSGPYNEQFF. The CDR3, as DNA: TGTGCCACCAGTGAGAATAGCGGTCCCTACAATGAGCAGTTCTTC. The genes are TRBV24-1 and TRBJ2-1; TRBD2 might be the D (6 bases). The germline CDR1 and CDR2 sequences are KGHDR and SFDVKD. CDR3 size: 15 residues. Trimming shortened V by 4 bases and J by 2 bases, and 11 bases separated the two germline ends.

This chain uses TRBV5-6 with TRBJ1-4, with a weak D call TRBD1 (5 bases). Germline V lookup: CDR1 SGHDT, CDR2 YYEEEE. The V and J ends lost 2 bases and 7 bases respectively, with 12 bases between them. CDR3 length equals 14 residues. For the CDR3, the DNA is TGTGCCAGCAGCTTAAGGGGCGGTGGTGAAAAACTGTTTTTT. Translating gives CASSLRGGGEKLFF. Based on the CDR3 plus reference TRBV5-6 and TRBJ1-4, the full variable domain is DAGVTQSPTHLIKTRGQQVTLRCSPKSGHDTVSWYQQALGQGPQFIFQYYEEEERQRGNFPDRFSGHQFPNYSSELNVNALLLGDSALYLCASSLRGGGEKLFFGSGTQLSVL.

This chain joins TRBV6-6 and TRBJ2-3, with 9 bases identical to TRBD1. Germline CDR1 MNHNY, CDR2 SVGAGI (reference sequence). This CDR3 is built from 14 residues. J gave up 3 bases and V 7 bases, and 5 bases lay outside the gene matches. CDR3 nucleotides: TGTGCCAGCATAGGGGACAGGGATACAGATACGCAGTATTTT. Protein sequence: CASIGDRDTDTQYF.

The chain couples TRBV2 to TRBJ2-1, with TRBD2 as a possible D gene (6 bases). Trimming removed 2 bases from V and 6 bases from J, with 11 bases in between. Germline values: CDR1 SNHLY, CDR2 FYNNEI. This CDR3 is built from 14 residues. CDR3 region: CASSEWAGTNEQFF. For the CDR3, the DNA is TGTGCCAGCAGTGAATGGGCGGGGACCAATGAGCAGTTCTTC.

The chain employs TRBV28 and TRBJ2-6, with 8 bases fitting TRBD1. V lost 10 bases to trimming and J lost 2 bases; unmatched junction nucleotides: 7. The germline V gene has CDR1 MDHEN and CDR2 SYDVKM. The CDR3 contains 15 residues. For the CDR3, the DNA is TGTGCCACCCAGGGGGCGCAGGCTGGGGCCAACGTCCTGACTTTC. Translating it yields CATQGAQAGANVLTF.

This chain connects TRBV30 to TRBJ2-5, with D possibly being TRBD1 (6 bases). The CDR3 consists of 13 residues. The germline CDR1 and CDR2 sequences are GTSNPN and SVGIG (reference sequence). Trimming pared 1 base from V and 6 bases from J, leaving 12 bases between. CDR3 region: CAWSAQGIQTQYF. The CDR3 DNA reads TGTGCCTGGAGTGCTCAGGGGATACAGACCCAGTACTTC.

This clone is a singleton in its sample. This chain links TRBV9 with TRBJ2-7, with TRBD2 matching 8 bases. The V and J ends lost 0 bases and 7 bases, in that order; junction bases with no gene match: 6. Germline V gives CDR1 SGDLS, CDR2 YYNGEE. The length of the CDR3 is 14 residues. CDR3 protein: CASSVAGGPNEQYF. The CDR3 DNA reads as TGTGCCAGCAGCGTAGCGGGAGGGCCGAATGAGCAGTACTTC.